One sample yielded the 30 T cell receptor beta chains listed below, sequenced in a study of vaccination effects on CD4 cells after COVID-19. A 10-day culture period preceded the isolation of CD4+ T cells. The cohort was immunized with two doses of either the BNT162b2 or mRNA-1273 vaccine. TCRdb keeps only in-frame clones here, not all; method: immunoSEQ multiplex PCR. The sample shows over 45,000 clones, under 80% of them seen only once. These receptors have no known antigen. The sample consisted of CD4+ T cells from PBMCs cultured without peptide, taken after COVID-19 vaccination. The receptors were gathered from a human donor who received a COVID-19 vaccine.

This sequence joins TRBV24-1 and TRBJ1-2; the D gene is possibly TRBD1 (5 bases). V was cut by 7 bases and J by 8 bases, with 16 bases left in between. Per the germline V gene, CDR1 is KGHDR and CDR2 is SFDVKD. The CDR3 spans 13 residues. CDR3 residues: CATSSGGGRGYTF. The CDR3, as DNA: TGTGCCACCAGCTCTGGTGGGGGAAGAGGCTACACCTTC.

The J gene is TRBJ1-1, the V gene TRBV7-2; D remains ambiguous. V lost 1 base to trimming and J lost 4 bases, with 10 bases between them. Germline lookup yields CDR1 SGHTA and CDR2 FQGNSA. The CDR3 extends over 14 amino acids. This CDR3 is CASSLGLEATEAFF. CDR3 DNA: TGTGCCAGCAGCTTAGGTCTTGAGGCCACTGAAGCTTTCTTT. The full variable domain, with the rest looked up from reference TRBV7-2 and TRBJ1-1, is GAGVSQSPSNKVTEKGKDVELRCDPISGHTALYWYRQSLGQGLEFLIYFQGNSAPDKSGLPSDRFSAERTGGSVSTLTIQRTQQEDSAVYLCASSLGLEATEAFFGQGTRLTVV.

The chain uses TRBV15 and TRBJ2-7; no reliable D call. V lost 0 bases and J 7 bases, leaving 16 bases between the germline ends. Germline-derived CDR1 and CDR2 are LNHNV and YYDKDF (reference sequence). This CDR3 has 15 amino acids. The CDR3 spells CATSRDFGQAVEQYF. CDR3 bases: TGTGCCACCAGCAGAGATTTTGGGCAGGCGGTAGAGCAGTACTTC.

J is TRBJ2-5 and V is TRBV12-5; the match to TRBD1 covers 8 bases. Trimming removed 0 bases from V and 6 bases from J; junction bases left unmatched: 9. CDR3 length equals 16 residues. Germline V gene sequence: CDR1 LGHNT, CDR2 FRNRAP. The CDR3 region has the DNA TGTGCTAGTGGTTTGGTACTTAGCAGGGGGCCGAAGACCCAGTACTTC. The encoded protein is CASGLVLSRGPKTQYF. Using reference TRBV12-5 and TRBJ2-5 for the parts outside the CDR3, the full variable domain is DARVTQTPRHKVTEMGQEVTMRCQPILGHNTVFWYRQTMMQGLELLAYFRNRAPLDDSGMPKDRFSAEMPDATLATLKIQPSEPRDSAVYFCASGLVLSRGPKTQYFGPGTRLLVL.

J is TRBJ2-5 and V is TRBV5-1; 7 bases are shared with TRBD1. Germline values: CDR1 SGHRS, CDR2 YFSETQ. This CDR3 contains 15 residues. The V segment lost 2 bases and the J segment 2 bases; nucleotides outside the gene matches: 6. CDR3 sequence: CASSFLRGRQETQYF. The DNA for the CDR3 is TGCGCCAGCAGCTTCCTGAGGGGGCGGCAAGAGACCCAGTACTTC. The full variable domain, its missing parts supplied by reference TRBV5-1 and TRBJ2-5, is KAGVTQTPRYLIKTRGQQVTLSCSPISGHRSVSWYQQTPGQGLQFLFEYFSETQRNKGNFPGRFSGRQFSNSRSEMNVSTLELGDSALYLCASSFLRGRQETQYFGPGTRLLVL.

The CDR3 loop reads CSASGSGRVGTGELFF. In DNA form, the CDR3 reads TGCAGTGCTAGTGGGAGCGGGAGGGTGGGCACCGGGGAGCTGTTTTTT. The genes are TRBV20-1 and TRBJ2-2; 10 bases agree with TRBD2. This CDR3 is built from 16 residues. The germline gives CDR1 DFQATT, CDR2 SNEGSKA (reference sequence). V shed 3 bases, J shed 4 bases, and the junction held 8 bases outside the gene matches.

This chain links TRBV6-1 with TRBJ2-5; 12 positions agree with TRBD1. The CDR3 contains 15 residues. V lost 6 bases to trimming and J lost 5 bases; unmatched junction nucleotides: 7. Germline CDR1 is MNHNS and CDR2 is SASEGT. CDR3: CASSRRDRGQETQYF. Written as DNA, the CDR3 is TGTGCCAGCAGCCGACGGGACAGGGGGCAGGAGACCCAGTACTTC.

The chain carries TRBV7-2 and TRBJ2-7; D could derive from TRBD1 or TRBD2 (5 bases each). Trimming stripped 2 bases from V and 5 bases from J, with 13 bases between. The germline gives CDR1 SGHTA, CDR2 FQGNSA. The CDR3 length is 14 residues. The CDR3 sequence: CASSLKGRKNEQYF. In DNA form, the CDR3 reads TGTGCCAGCAGCTTAAAGGGACGGAAGAACGAGCAGTACTTC.

The CDR3 DNA reads as TGTGCCAGCAGTGGCTCTGGACCACTGTTTTTT. As protein: CASSGSGPLFF. The chain joins TRBV2 to TRBJ1-4, with D unclear. From germline, CDR1 is SNHLY and CDR2 FYNNEI. CDR3 length: 11 amino acids. V gave up 4 bases and J gave up 13 bases, with 10 bases separating them. Based on the CDR3 plus reference TRBV2 and TRBJ1-4, the full variable domain is EPEVTQTPSHQVTQMGQEVILRCVPISNHLYFYWYRQILGQKVEFLVSFYNNEISEKSEIFDDQFSVERPDGSNFTLKIRSTKLEDSAMYFCASSGSGPLFFGSGTQLSVL.

This clone was counted only a few times. The CDR3 loop is CAWSVVFGELFF. The CDR3 region has the DNA TGTGCCTGGAGTGTTGTTTTCGGGGAGCTGTTTTTT. This chain joins TRBV30 and TRBJ2-2, with D unclear. The CDR3 covers 12 residues. The V and J ends lost 0 bases and 7 bases respectively, with 6 bases between them. Per the germline V gene, CDR1 is GTSNPN and CDR2 is SVGIG (reference sequence).

This clone was observed a handful of times. For the CDR3, the DNA is TGTGCCAGCAGCGGGCTTAGCTCTGGAAACACCATATATTTT. Its protein product is CASSGLSSGNTIYF. V is TRBV3-1 (or the pseudogene TRBV3-2) and J is TRBJ1-3; no clear D. V lost 5 bases and J 0 bases, leaving 8 bases between the germline ends. The CDR3 sequence is 14 residues long. From germline, CDR1 is LGHDT and CDR2 YNNKEL (reference sequence).

The rearrangement joins TRBV19 to TRBJ2-3; D might be TRBD2 (6 bases). Germline V gene data show CDR1 as LNHDA and CDR2 as SQIVND (reference sequence). The CDR3 runs to 13 residues. The V gene lost 9 bases and the J gene lost 2 bases, with 12 bases spanning the gap. The CDR3 is CASPGSNTDTQYF. The CDR3 bases are TGTGCCAGCCCCGGGAGCAACACAGATACGCAGTATTTT.

The chain employs TRBV18 and TRBJ1-4; 7 bases are shared with TRBD1. This CDR3 is 15 amino acids long. From germline, CDR1 is KGHSH and CDR2 LQKENI. Trimming took 3 bases from V and 7 from J; bases not matched to a gene: 8. The CDR3 DNA sequence: TGTGCCAGCTCACCTTCTGGGACAGCCCTTGAAAAACTGTTTTTT. It specifies CASSPSGTALEKLFF.

This clone was seen only a few times. The chain combines TRBV5-1 with TRBJ2-7, with 8 positions matching TRBD2. The germline V gene encodes CDR1 SGHRS and CDR2 YFSETQ. The CDR3 consists of 16 residues. V was pared by 0 bases and J by 0 bases, with 5 bases of the junction left unmatched. The CDR3 loop is CASSLVSSGFSYEQYF. CDR3 nucleotide sequence: TGCGCCAGCAGCTTGGTGTCTAGCGGGTTCTCCTACGAGCAGTACTTC.

The chain joins TRBV6-4 to TRBJ1-2; D gene unclear. Trimming removed 3 bases from V and 10 bases from J, with 21 bases in between. Per the germline V gene, CDR1 is MRHNA and CDR2 is SNTAGT. The CDR3 covers 15 residues. CDR3 amino acids: CASSEFHSTGLYYTF. The DNA of the CDR3 is TGTGCCAGCAGTGAATTTCACAGCACCGGGTTATACTACACCTTC.

The chain carries TRBV4-1 and TRBJ2-1, with 7 nucleotides matching TRBD2. The V segment lost 1 base and the J segment 0 bases; nucleotides outside the gene matches: 9. Germline V gene sequence: CDR1 MGHRA, CDR2 YSYEKL. CDR3 length: 18 residues. The CDR3 loop reads CASSQARRLADSYNEQFF. For the CDR3, the DNA is TGCGCCAGCAGCCAAGCCAGACGCCTAGCGGACTCCTACAATGAGCAGTTCTTC.

V usage is TRBV3-1 (or the pseudogene TRBV3-2) and J usage is TRBJ1-1; D is uncertain. Germline V gene sequence: CDR1 LGHDT, CDR2 YNNKEL (reference sequence). The CDR3 totals 12 residues. V was pared by 3 bases and J by 3 bases, with 5 bases between. DNA of the CDR3: TGTGCCAGCAGCCAGTCAGACACTGAAGCTTTCTTT. This codes for CASSQSDTEAFF.

This clone was seen only a few times. This sequence joins TRBV10-3 and TRBJ2-1; D unresolved. Between the trimmed V and J ends, which lost 7 bases and 4 bases, there was a span of 8 bases. The CDR3 sequence is 12 residues long. Per germline, CDR1 ENHRY and CDR2 SYGVKD. CDR3 region: CAINAGYNEQFF. CDR3 nucleotide sequence: TGTGCCATCAACGCCGGGTACAATGAGCAGTTCTTC.

This chain connects TRBV30 to TRBJ1-5; D is uncertain. Trimming stripped 2 bases from V and 1 base from J, with 6 bases between. The CDR3 spans 13 residues. Germline V gene lookup returns CDR1 GTSNPN and CDR2 SVGIG (reference sequence). CDR3 nucleotides: TGTGCCTGGAGTCAGCGGAGCAATCAGCCCCAGCATTTT. Its translation: CAWSQRSNQPQHF.

V usage is TRBV19 and J usage is TRBJ1-2, with 9 bases fitting TRBD1. Germline loops: CDR1 LNHDA, CDR2 SQIVND (reference sequence). V lost 3 bases and J lost 4; bases outside the gene matches: 3. The length of the CDR3 is 14 residues. The CDR3 DNA reads as TGTGCCAGTAGTATGGGACAGGGTGGCTATGGCTACACCTTC. Its protein product is CASSMGQGGYGYTF. Drawing the rest from reference TRBV19 and TRBJ1-2, the complete variable domain is DGGITQSPKYLFRKEGQNVTLSCEQNLNHDAMYWYRQDPGQGLRLIYYSQIVNDFQKGDIAEGYSVSREKKESFPLTVTSAQKNPTAFYLCASSMGQGGYGYTFGSGTRLTVV.

The chain joins TRBV6-5 to TRBJ1-1; TRBD1 is a possible D gene (5 bases). V lost 0 bases, J lost 4 bases, and 12 bases lay in between. Per germline, CDR1 MNHEY and CDR2 SVGAGI. The CDR3 consists of 15 residues. The CDR3 region has the DNA TGTGCCAGCAGTTACTCGCCCAGGGTGGCCACTGAAGCTTTCTTT. Its protein product is CASSYSPRVATEAFF.

CDR3 sequence reads: CSASSPDRAGNTIYF. The CDR3 nucleotides are TGCAGTGCTAGTAGCCCGGACAGGGCGGGAAACACCATATATTTT. The chain employs TRBV20-1 and TRBJ1-3; TRBD1 aligns across 8 bases. V trimming: 3 bases; J trimming: 4 bases; junction bases outside the gene matches: 8. Germline assignment: CDR1 DFQATT and CDR2 SNEGSKA (reference sequence). The CDR3 length is 15 residues.

The chain combines TRBV24-1 with TRBJ2-3, with D uncertain. V gave up 5 bases and J gave up 5 bases, with 10 bases separating them. Germline V lookup: CDR1 KGHDR, CDR2 SFDVKD. This CDR3 spans 13 amino acids. The CDR3 loop reads CATSGQVGDTQYF. Here the CDR3 DNA reads TGTGCCACCAGTGGGCAGGTCGGAGATACGCAGTATTTT.

This clone appeared a single time. The gene calls are TRBV2 and TRBJ1-2; D not certain. CDR3 size: 10 residues. Trimming removed 4 bases from V and 6 bases from J, with 3 bases in between. Per germline, CDR1 SNHLY and CDR2 FYNNEI. This CDR3 reads CASSGNGYTF. CDR3 coding DNA: TGTGCCAGCAGTGGAAATGGCTACACCTTC.

For the CDR3, the DNA is TGTGCCAGCAGCCAAGTGGCGGGAGAGTGGGATGAGCAGTTCTTC. It is translated as CASSQVAGEWDEQFF. The chain recombines TRBV3-1 (or the pseudogene TRBV3-2) with TRBJ2-1; 7 nucleotides line up with TRBD2. V was clipped by 1 base and J by 8 bases; unmatched bases: 8. The CDR3 loop spans 15 amino acids. Germline V gene lookup returns CDR1 LGHDT and CDR2 YNNKEL (reference sequence).

V is TRBV12-3 or TRBV12-4 and J is TRBJ2-7; D is unclear. There are 12 residues in the CDR3. Trimming took 3 bases from V and 2 from J, leaving 5 bases between them. In DNA form, the CDR3 reads TGTGCCAGCAGTTTTGCAACCTACGAGCAGTACTTC. Protein product: CASSFATYEQYF.

The chain has TRBV10-3 and TRBJ2-7; 9 bases are shared with TRBD1. Germline assignment: CDR1 ENHRY and CDR2 SYGVKD. Trimming at V came to 4 bases and at J to 3 bases, leaving 1 base not matched to a gene. This CDR3 region has 13 residues. CDR3 loop: CAISAGQGYEQYF. The CDR3 nucleotides are TGTGCCATCAGTGCGGGACAGGGCTACGAGCAGTACTTC.

This clone was recorded a few times. This chain uses TRBV6-4 with TRBJ2-2; D unresolved. The length of the CDR3 is 15 residues. In germline, CDR1 is MRHNA, CDR2 SNTAGT. V lost 4 bases, J lost 0 bases, and 9 bases lay in between. The DNA of the CDR3 is TGTGCCAGCAGTGTAGACTCGGCGAACACCGGGGAGCTGTTTTTT. It specifies CASSVDSANTGELFF.

V gene TRBV18 combines with J gene TRBJ2-7; TRBD1 matches 7 bases. The germline V gene has CDR1 KGHSH and CDR2 LQKENI. V was pared by 4 bases and J by 9 bases, with 12 bases of the junction left unmatched. The CDR3 runs to 14 residues. The CDR3 spells CASSHDRAKFRQYF. CDR3 coding DNA: TGTGCCAGCTCACATGACAGGGCTAAGTTTCGGCAGTACTTC.

This sequence joins TRBV6-5 and TRBJ2-2; D not resolved. With 10 bases removed from V and 3 bases from J, the gap between germline ends came to 12 bases. This CDR3 contains 13 residues. The V gene's germline CDR1 is MNHEY and CDR2 SVGAGI. The CDR3 is CATRFSDTGELFF. The CDR3 DNA reads TGTGCCACCCGGTTCAGCGACACCGGGGAGCTGTTTTTT.